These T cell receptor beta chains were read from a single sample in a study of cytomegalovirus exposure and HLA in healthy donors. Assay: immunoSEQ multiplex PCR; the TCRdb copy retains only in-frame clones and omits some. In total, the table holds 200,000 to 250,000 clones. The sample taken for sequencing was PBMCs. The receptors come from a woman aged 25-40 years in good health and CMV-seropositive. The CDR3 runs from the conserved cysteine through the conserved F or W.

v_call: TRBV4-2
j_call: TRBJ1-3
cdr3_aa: CASCPGSSGNTIYF

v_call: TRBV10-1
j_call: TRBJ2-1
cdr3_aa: CASSERLARQFF

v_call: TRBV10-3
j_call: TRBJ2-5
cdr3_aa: CAISPGLAEETQYF

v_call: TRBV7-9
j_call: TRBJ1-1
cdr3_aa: CASSLRDATEAFF

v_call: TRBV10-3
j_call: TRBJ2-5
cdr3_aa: CAISAGDYNPSQETQYF

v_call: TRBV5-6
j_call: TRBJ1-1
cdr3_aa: CASSDLGQGVTEAFF

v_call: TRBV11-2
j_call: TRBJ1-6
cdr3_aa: CASSPGGGYNSPLHF

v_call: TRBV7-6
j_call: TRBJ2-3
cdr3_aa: CASSLRTGEGDTQYF

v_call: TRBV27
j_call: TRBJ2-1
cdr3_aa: CASSFPGPSSYNEQFF

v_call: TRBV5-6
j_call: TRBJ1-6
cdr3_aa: CASSLEGTGDSPLHF

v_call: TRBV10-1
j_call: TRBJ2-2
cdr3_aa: CATSPGTSGAGELFF

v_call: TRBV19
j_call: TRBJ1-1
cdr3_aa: CASSRGLNTEAFF

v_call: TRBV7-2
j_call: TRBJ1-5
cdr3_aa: CASSFGTAYSNQPQHF

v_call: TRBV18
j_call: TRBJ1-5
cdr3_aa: CASSIQNGGPGGYQPQHF

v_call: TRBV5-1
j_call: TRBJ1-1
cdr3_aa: CASSLSPVFRGNEAFF

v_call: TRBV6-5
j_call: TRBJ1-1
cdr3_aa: CASSFYSGQENTEAFF

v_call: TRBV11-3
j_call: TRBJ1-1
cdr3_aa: CASSRDRGTEAFF

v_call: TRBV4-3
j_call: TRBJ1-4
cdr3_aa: CASSQRRTVLPKLFF

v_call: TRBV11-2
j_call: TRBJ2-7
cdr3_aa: CASSAGGTPSYEQYF

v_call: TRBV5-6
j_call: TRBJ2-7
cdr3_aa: CASSYRARYEQYF

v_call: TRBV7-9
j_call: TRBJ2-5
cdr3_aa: CASSPGQGAETQYF

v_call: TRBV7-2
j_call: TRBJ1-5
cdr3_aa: CASSRTQGNNQPQHF

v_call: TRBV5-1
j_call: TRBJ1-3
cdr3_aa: CASSLEQGANTIYF

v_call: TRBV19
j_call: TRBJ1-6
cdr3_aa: CASSTLTGNSPLHF

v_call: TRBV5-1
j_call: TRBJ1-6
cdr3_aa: CASSLGGTGHNSPLHF

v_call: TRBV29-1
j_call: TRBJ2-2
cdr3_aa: CSVVGAIGELFF

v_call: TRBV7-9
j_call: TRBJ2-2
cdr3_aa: CASSLGGGVTGELFF

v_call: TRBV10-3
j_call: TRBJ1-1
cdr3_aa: CAISDLRVNTEAFF

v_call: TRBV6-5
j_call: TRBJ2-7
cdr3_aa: CASRPGGRPEQYF

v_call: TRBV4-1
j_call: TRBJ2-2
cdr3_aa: CASSHPDNQRGQTGELFF

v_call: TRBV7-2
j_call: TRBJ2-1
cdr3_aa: CASSPRTGRPNEQFF

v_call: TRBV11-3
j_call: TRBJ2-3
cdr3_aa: CASSPRTSGRADTQYF

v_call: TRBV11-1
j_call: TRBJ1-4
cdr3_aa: CASSNNRMGLFF

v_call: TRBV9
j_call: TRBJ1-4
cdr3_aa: CASSADRERSEKLFF

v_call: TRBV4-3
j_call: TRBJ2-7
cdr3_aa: CASSQAGGRAGEQYF

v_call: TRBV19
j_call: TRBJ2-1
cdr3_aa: CASSQTGAPRGEQFF

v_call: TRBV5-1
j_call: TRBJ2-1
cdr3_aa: CASSLRGSSYNEQFF

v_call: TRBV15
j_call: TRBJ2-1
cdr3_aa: CATSRERFNGVADYNEQFF

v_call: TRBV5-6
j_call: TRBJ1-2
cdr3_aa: CASSLRPSGLGYTF

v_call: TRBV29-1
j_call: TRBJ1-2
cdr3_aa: CSVEGSFGEYGYTF

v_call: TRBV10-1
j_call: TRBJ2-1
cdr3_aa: CASSGGTDNEQFF

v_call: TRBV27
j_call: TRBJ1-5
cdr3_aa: CASSPLGRGTNQPQHF

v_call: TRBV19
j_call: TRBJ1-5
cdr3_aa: CASRLDRAGQPQHF

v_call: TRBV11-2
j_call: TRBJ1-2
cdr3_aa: CASSRGDRPINYGYTF

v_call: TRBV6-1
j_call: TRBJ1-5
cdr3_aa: CASSEAGSGTALGYNQPQHF

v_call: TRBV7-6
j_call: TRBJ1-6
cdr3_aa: CASSFGQGAIPLHF

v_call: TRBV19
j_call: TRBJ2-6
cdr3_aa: CASSLRTGGASGANVLTF

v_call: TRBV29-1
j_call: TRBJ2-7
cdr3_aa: CSVEDRLAGLYEQYF

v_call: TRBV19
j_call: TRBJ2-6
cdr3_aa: CASSWSTPGANVLTF

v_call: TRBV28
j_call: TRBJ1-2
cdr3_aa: CASSSPGWRARGYTF

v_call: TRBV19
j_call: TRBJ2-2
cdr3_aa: CASSLGLAGGLRTGELFF